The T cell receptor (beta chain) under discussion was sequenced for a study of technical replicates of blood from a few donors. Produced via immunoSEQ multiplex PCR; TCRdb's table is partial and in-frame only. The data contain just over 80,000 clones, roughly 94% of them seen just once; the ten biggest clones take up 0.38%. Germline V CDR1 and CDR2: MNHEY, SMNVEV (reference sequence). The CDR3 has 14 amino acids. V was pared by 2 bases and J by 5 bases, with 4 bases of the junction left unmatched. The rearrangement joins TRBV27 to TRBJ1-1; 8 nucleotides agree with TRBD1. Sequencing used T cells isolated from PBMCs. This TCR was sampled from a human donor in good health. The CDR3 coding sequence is TGTGCCAGCAGTTTAGGCAGGGGGCTTACTGAAGCTTTCTTT. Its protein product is CASSLGRGLTEAFF.